This TCR beta chain was captured by sequencing in a study of spatial heterogeneity in lung cancer. With respect to this clonotype: The antigen is undetermined.

There are 13 residues in the CDR3. Trimming removed 2 bases at V and 0 bases at J, with 2 bases between. CDR1 and CDR2 from the germline V gene are SGHVS and FQNEAQ. On each TCR cDNA molecule, a unique molecular identifier was present. TCRdb re-derived calls from the 5' RACE reads in MiXCR, one entry per CDR3 protein. The table includes 50,000 to 65,000 distinct CDR3 sequences, less than 9% detected once. Overall study results and limits: Blood showed ubiquitous tumor TCRs more often at resection than at routine follow-up.

Time point given: sample taken at primary tumor resection. Material for sequencing was whole RNA from tumor, nontumor lung or frozen PBMC, left unsorted. Donors were roughly 72 untreated early-stage non-small cell lung cancer patients. Sequenced here: PBMCs, sampled at surgery. V usage is TRBV7-8 and J usage is TRBJ1-3, with D uncertain. The clonotype originates from a female donor with early-stage non-small cell lung cancer. This CDR3 is CASSLSSGNTIYF. In DNA, the CDR3 is TGTGCCAGCAGCTTAAGCTCTGGAAACACCATATATTTT.